The rows below give T cell receptor beta chains drawn from one sample of a study of T cell responses to AZD1222 COVID-19 vaccine. The data were produced by immunoSEQ multiplex PCR, yet TCRdb's version contains in-frame clones alone and is incomplete. The sample lists 98,000 or so clones; roughly 90% were seen once. The sequences come from peripheral blood, collected on day 0 of AZD1222 vaccination. These receptors originate from an adult in good health. Each CDR3 is given with its conserved first and last residue. The D gene is left open where the match is weak. Clone size appears in some rows only: once, few, many, or a class for an expanded clone.

>TRBJ1-2|NA|few|TRBV5-1
CASSSRSGGFYGYTF
TGCGCCAGCAGCTCGCGGTCGGGCGGATTCTATGGCTACACCTTC
>TRBJ2-1|NA|NA|TRBV11-3
CASSLGGDNEQFF
TGTGCCAGCAGCTTAGGAGGCGACAATGAGCAGTTCTTC
>TRBJ1-1|NA|NA|TRBV6-6
CASSRGVNTEAFF
TGTGCCAGCAGTCGAGGCGTGAACACTGAAGCTTTCTTT
>TRBJ1-2|NA|NA|TRBV30
CAWSAVRTAEYGYTF
TGTGCCTGGAGTGCGGTAAGGACCGCCGAATATGGCTACACCTTC
>TRBJ2-1|NA|once|TRBV19
CASSPESGSYNEQFF
TGTGCCAGCTCCCCAGAATCCGGCTCCTACAATGAGCAGTTCTTC
>TRBJ1-2|NA|NA|TRBV6-2/TRBV6-3
CASSTLNYGYTF
TGTGCCAGCAGTACCCTCAACTATGGCTACACCTTC
>TRBJ2-4|NA|NA|TRBV30
CAWSVAAGWNIQYF
TGTGCCTGGAGTGTAGCGGCAGGGTGGAACATTCAGTACTTC
>TRBJ1-4|NA|NA|TRBV11-2
CASGRTNEKLFF
TGTGCCAGCGGTAGGACAAATGAAAAACTGTTTTTT
>TRBJ1-5|TRBD1|NA|TRBV5-1
CASSLGPGGQYQPQHF
TGCGCCAGCAGCTTGGGGCCAGGGGGCCAGTATCAGCCCCAGCATTTT
>TRBJ2-7|NA|NA|TRBV11-2
CASSLVDSFSYEQYF
TGTGCCAGCAGCTTAGTCGACAGCTTCTCCTACGAGCAGTACTTC